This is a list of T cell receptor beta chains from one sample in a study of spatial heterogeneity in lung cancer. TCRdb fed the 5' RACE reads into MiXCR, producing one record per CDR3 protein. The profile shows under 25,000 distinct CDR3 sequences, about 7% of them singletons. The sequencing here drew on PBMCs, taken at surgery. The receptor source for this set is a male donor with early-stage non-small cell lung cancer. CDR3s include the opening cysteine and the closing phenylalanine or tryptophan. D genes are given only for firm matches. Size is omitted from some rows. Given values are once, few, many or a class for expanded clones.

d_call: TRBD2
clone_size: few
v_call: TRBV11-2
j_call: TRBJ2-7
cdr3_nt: TGTGCCAGCAGCTTTCTAGCGGACCCCTCCTACGAGCAGTACTTC
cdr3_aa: CASSFLADPSYEQYF

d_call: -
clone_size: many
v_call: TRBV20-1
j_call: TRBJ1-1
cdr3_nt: TGCAGTGCTACAGACCCCGGGGGGGCGGCTGAAGCTTTCTTT
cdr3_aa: CSATDPGGAAEAFF

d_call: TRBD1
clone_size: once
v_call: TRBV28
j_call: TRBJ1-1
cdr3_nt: TGTGCCAGCAGGGTTTTCGGGACAGGGATGAACACTGAAGCTTTCTTT
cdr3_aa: CASRVFGTGMNTEAFF

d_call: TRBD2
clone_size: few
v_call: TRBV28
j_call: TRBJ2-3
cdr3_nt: TGTGCCAGCAGTTTACCTCCTTTAGCGGGGGCGTCAGATACGCAGTATTTT
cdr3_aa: CASSLPPLAGASDTQYF

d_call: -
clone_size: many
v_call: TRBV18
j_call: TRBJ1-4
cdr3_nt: TGTGCCAGCTCACCGCCTCAGGAAAAACTGTTTTTT
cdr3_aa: CASSPPQEKLFF

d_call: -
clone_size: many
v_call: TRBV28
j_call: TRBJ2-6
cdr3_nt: TGTGCCAGCAGTTTCCCTCGTCGGCAAGGGGCCAACGTCCTGACTTTC
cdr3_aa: CASSFPRRQGANVLTF

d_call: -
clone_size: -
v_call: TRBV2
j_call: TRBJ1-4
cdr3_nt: TGTGCCACCCATTCCTCGGACAGCCAGGCGGGAAAACTGTTTTTT
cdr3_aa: CATHSSDSQAGKLFF

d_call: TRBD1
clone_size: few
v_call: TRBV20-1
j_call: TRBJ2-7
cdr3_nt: TGCAGTGCTAGAGAGGGGACAGGGTACTACGAGCAGTACTTC
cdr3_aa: CSAREGTGYYEQYF

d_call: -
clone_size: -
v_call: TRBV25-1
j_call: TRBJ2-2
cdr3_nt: TGTGCCAGCAGTGAAGGGATAAGGGCCACCGGGGAGCTGTTTTTT
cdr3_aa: CASSEGIRATGELFF

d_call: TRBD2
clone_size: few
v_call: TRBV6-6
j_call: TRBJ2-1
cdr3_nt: TGTGCCAGCAGTTACTCAGGTCCTAGCGGACTCTACAATGAGCAGTTCTTC
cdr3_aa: CASSYSGPSGLYNEQFF

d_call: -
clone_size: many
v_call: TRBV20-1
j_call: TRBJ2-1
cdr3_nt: TGCAGTGCTAGTTTAGCCGACAATGAGCAGTTCTTC
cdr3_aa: CSASLADNEQFF

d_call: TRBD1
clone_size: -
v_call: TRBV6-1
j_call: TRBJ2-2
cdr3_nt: TGTGCCAGCAGACTTGCCCAGGGGGACACCGGGGAGCTGTTTTTT
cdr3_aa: CASRLAQGDTGELFF

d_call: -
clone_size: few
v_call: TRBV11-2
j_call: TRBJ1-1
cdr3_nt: TGTGCCAGCAGCTTAGCCGGGCGTCTGAACACTGAAGCTTTCTTT
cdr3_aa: CASSLAGRLNTEAFF

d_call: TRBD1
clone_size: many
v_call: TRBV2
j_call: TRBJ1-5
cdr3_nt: TGTGCCAGCAGTCGGGACAGGGAGGACAATCAGCCCCAGCATTTT
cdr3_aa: CASSRDREDNQPQHF

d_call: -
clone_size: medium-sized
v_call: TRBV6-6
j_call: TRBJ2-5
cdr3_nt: TGTGCCAGCAGTTACAACTCACAAGAGACCCAGTACTTC
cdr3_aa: CASSYNSQETQYF

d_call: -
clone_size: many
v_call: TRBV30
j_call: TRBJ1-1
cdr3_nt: TGTGCCTGGACCCCGATGGGAGGGGGCACTGAAGCTTTCTTT
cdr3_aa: CAWTPMGGGTEAFF

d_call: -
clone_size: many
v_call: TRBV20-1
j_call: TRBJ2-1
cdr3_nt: TGCAGTGCTAGGAGTGGGGGAAACAATGAGCAGTTCTTC
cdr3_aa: CSARSGGNNEQFF

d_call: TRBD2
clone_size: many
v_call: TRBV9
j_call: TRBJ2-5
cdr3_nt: TGTGCCAGCAGCGTTGGCAGCGGGGGAGAGACCCAGTACTTC
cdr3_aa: CASSVGSGGETQYF

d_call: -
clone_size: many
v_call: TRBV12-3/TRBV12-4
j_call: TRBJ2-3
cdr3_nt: TGTGCCAGCAGTTTTGGGGTTAGCGTCTTCACAGATACGCAGTATTTT
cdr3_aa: CASSFGVSVFTDTQYF

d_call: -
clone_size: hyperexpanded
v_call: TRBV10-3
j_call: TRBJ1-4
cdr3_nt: TGTGCCATCGGGGAAGGGGGAAATGAAAAACTGTTTTTT
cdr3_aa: CAIGEGGNEKLFF

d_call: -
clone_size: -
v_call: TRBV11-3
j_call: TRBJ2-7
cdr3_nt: TGTGCCAGCAGCCCCCCGGGTTCGAGCGAGCAGTACTTC
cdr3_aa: CASSPPGSSEQYF

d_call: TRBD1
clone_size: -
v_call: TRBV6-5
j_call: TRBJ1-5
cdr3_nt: TGTGCCAGCAGTTACACGACAGGGCAGGACCAGCCCCAGCATTTT
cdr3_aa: CASSYTTGQDQPQHF

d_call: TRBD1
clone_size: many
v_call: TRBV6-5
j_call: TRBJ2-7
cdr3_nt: TGTGCCAGCAGACGCCGACAGGGAACCCCCTACGAGCAGTACTTC
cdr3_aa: CASRRRQGTPYEQYF

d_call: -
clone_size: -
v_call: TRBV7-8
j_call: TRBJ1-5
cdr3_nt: TGTGCCAGCAGCTTAAACGCGAGGGCCAATCAGCCCCAGCATTTT
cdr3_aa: CASSLNARANQPQHF

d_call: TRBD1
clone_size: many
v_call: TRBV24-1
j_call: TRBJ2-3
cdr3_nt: TGTGCCACCAGTGATCAAGGGACAGGGCAAGATACGCAGTATTTT
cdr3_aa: CATSDQGTGQDTQYF

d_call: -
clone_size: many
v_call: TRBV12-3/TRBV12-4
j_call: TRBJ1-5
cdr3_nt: TGTGCCAGCAGTTTACAGGACCAAAATCAGCCCCAGCATTTT
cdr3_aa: CASSLQDQNQPQHF

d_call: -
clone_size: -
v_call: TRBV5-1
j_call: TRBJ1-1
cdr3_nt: TGCGCCAGCAGCTGGCACGAGGGCACTGAAGCTTTCTTT
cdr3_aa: CASSWHEGTEAFF

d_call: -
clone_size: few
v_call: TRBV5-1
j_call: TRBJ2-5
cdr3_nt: TGCGCCAGCAGCTTCAAGGGGGTTTTGGAGACCCAGTACTTC
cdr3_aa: CASSFKGVLETQYF

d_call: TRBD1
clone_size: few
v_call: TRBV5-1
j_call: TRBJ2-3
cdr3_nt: TGCGCCAGCGATACAGGGGCTGGCGCAGATACGCAGTATTTT
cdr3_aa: CASDTGAGADTQYF

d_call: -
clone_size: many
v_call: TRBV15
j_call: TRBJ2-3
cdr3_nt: TGTGCCACCAGCAGACTTGGGTCCCGCGATACGCAGTATTTT
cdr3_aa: CATSRLGSRDTQYF

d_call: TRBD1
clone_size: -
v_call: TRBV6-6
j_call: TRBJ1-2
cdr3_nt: TGTGCCAGCAGTTATGATACAGGGACAGCCACGGCTAACTATGGCTACACCTTC
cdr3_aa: CASSYDTGTATANYGYTF

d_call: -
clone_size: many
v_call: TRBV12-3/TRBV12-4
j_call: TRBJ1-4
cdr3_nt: TGTGCCAGCAGCAACAGGAGGTTGGCGACTAATGAAAAACTGTTTTTT
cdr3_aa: CASSNRRLATNEKLFF

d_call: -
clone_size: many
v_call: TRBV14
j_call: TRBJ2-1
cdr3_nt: TGTGCCAGCAGCCCCGTCCGTCCCCGGACTGTGAATGAGCAGTTCTTC
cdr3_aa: CASSPVRPRTVNEQFF

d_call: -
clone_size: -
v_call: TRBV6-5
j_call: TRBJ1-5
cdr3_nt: TGTGCCAGCAGTACCCGATCCAATCAGCCCCAGCATTTT
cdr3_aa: CASSTRSNQPQHF

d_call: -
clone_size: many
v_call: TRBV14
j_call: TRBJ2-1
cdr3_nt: TGTGCCAGCAGCCGGTCTAAGGGGTTGCGAAACAATGAGCAGTTCTTC
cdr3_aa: CASSRSKGLRNNEQFF

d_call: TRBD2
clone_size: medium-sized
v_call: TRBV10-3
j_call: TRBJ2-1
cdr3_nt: TGTGCCATCAGTGGCGGGAGTAGTGATGAGCAGTTCTTC
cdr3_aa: CAISGGSSDEQFF

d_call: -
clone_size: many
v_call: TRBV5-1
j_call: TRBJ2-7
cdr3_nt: TGCGCCAGCAGCCCGGGCGGATACGAGCAGTACTTC
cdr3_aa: CASSPGGYEQYF

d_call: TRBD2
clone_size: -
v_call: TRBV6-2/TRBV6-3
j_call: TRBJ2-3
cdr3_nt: TGTGCCAGCAGTCCTAGCGGGAGAAGCACAGATACGCAGTATTTT
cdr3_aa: CASSPSGRSTDTQYF

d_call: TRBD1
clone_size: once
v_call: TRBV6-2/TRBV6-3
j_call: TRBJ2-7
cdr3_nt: TGTGCCAGCAGGCAGGGGGCGAGTTGGGACGAGCAGTACTTC
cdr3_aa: CASRQGASWDEQYF

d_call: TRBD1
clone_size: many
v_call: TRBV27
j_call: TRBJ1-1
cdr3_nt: TGTGCCAGCAGTTTCAACAGGGGGAACACTGAAGCTTTCTTT
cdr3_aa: CASSFNRGNTEAFF

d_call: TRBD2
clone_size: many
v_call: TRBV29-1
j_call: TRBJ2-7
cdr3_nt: TGCAGCGCTGCGGGGGATTGGACCTACGAGCAGTACTTC
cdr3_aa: CSAAGDWTYEQYF